This T cell receptor beta chain was profiled in a study of control samples from healthy donors and cancer patients. Sequenced by immunoSEQ multiplex PCR; TCRdb stores in-frame clones only, minus some. The sample has about 190,000 clones, 91% seen once. The clonotype was recovered from a young man in good health. Sequencing was carried out using blood.

This CDR3 is CASSLRDSDTQYF. The CDR3 nucleotides are TGTGCCAGCAGCTTAAGAGATTCCGATACGCAGTATTTT. J is TRBJ2-3 and V is TRBV13; D call uncertain. Trimming removed 2 bases at V and 6 bases at J, with 9 bases between. The CDR3 runs to 13 residues. Germline V lookup: CDR1 PRHDT, CDR2 FYEKMQ (reference sequence).